A single sample is the source of the 3 T cell receptor beta chains below, sequenced in a study of T cell repertoires in cytomegalovirus infection (dated by TCRdb to between 2018 and 2020). Sequencer: Illumina HiSeq 1500. TCRdb reanalyzed the raw reads on its own, using fastp at Q25 for trimming and MiXCR for clone calling, and kept in-frame beta chains. Rows with a matching CDR3 protein are joined into one entry that keeps the most common DNA and genes. Counted in this sample were about 300,000 distinct CDR3 sequences; roughly 23% of them appeared once. The ten top clones hold over 11% of the sample. The specimen was PBMCs. These receptors all come from a human donor in good health (CMV status not recorded). Some clones in this sample may be carry-over from other donors' samples.

The table lists this clonotype with a few counts. The rearrangement joins TRBV7-2 to TRBJ2-7; possible D gene TRBD2, 5 bases. This CDR3 region has 14 residues. The V gene's germline CDR1 is SGHTA and CDR2 FQGNSA. The V and J ends lost 6 bases and 4 bases respectively, with 16 bases between them. The CDR3 is CASRGRAGVYEQYF. The CDR3 coding sequence is TGTGCCAGCAGAGGACGGGCGGGTGTGTACGAGCAGTACTTC. The variable domain in full, completed from reference TRBV7-2 and TRBJ2-7, reads GAGVSQSPSNKVTEKGKDVELRCDPISGHTALYWYRQSLGQGLEFLIYFQGNSAPDKSGLPSDRFSAERTGGSVSTLTIQRTQQEDSAVYLCASRGRAGVYEQYFGPGTRLTVT.

V usage is TRBV28 and J usage is TRBJ1-5, with D possibly TRBD1 on 5 matching bases. Germline CDR1 reads MDHEN; CDR2 reads SYDVKM. The V gene lost 5 bases and the J gene lost 7 bases, with 15 bases spanning the gap. The CDR3 sequence is 14 residues long. The CDR3 nucleotides read TGTGCCAGCAGTAAGGGACGACGAGGACAGCCCCAGCATTTT. This codes for CASSKGRRGQPQHF.

The chain employs TRBV5-6 and TRBJ2-1; D is uncertain. The germline gives CDR1 SGHDT, CDR2 YYEEEE. The CDR3 consists of 15 residues. V was clipped by 1 base and J by 7 bases, with 15 bases between them. The CDR3 DNA reads as TGTGCCAGCAGCTTGTTACGGGTAGGGTGGAATGAGCAGTTCTTC. Translating gives CASSLLRVGWNEQFF.